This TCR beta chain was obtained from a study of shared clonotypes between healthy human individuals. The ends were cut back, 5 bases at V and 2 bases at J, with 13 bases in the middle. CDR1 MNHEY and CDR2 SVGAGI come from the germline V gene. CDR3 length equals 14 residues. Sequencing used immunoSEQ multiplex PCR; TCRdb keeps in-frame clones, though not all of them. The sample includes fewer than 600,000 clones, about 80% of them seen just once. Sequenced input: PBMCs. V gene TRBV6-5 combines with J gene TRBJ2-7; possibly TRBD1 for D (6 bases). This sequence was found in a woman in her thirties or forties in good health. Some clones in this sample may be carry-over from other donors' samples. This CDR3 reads CASSQTGLAYEQYF. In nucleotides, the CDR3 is TGTGCCAGCAGTCAAACAGGGCTTGCCTACGAGCAGTACTTC.